This T cell receptor beta chain originates from a study of PD-1 blockade in classical Hodgkin lymphoma. The ends were cut back, 3 bases at V and 4 bases at J, with 12 bases in the middle. Per germline, CDR1 MGHRA and CDR2 YSYEKL. The CDR3 sequence is 14 residues long. Profiled with immunoSEQ multiplex PCR; TCRdb holds only in-frame clones, not every one. This sample carries roughly 11,000 clones, roughly 79% of them seen once, and the ten largest clones take over 4.5%. Patients all relapsed after autologous stem cell transplantation, and there was variation in brentuximab vedotin exposure. V and J are TRBV4-1 and TRBJ2-5; maybe TRBD1 (5 bases). The receptor's source is a human donor with classical Hodgkin lymphoma. Material: peripheral blood mononuclear cells (PBMCs), obtained before the second cycle of nivolumab. DNA for the CDR3: TGCGCCAGCAGCCAGCGGCGAAGGGGAGAGACCCAGTACTTC. This encodes CASSQRRRGETQYF.